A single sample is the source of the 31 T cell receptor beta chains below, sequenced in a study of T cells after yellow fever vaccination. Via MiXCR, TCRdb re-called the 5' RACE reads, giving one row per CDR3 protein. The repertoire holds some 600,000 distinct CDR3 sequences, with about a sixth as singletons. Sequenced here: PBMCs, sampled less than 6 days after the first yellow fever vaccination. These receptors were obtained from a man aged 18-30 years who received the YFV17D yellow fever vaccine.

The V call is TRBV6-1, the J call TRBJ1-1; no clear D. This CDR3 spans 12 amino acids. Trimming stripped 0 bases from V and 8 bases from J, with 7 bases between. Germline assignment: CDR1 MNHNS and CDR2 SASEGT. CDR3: CASSEARREAFF. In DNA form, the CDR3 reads TGTGCCAGCAGTGAAGCGCGGAGAGAAGCTTTCTTT.

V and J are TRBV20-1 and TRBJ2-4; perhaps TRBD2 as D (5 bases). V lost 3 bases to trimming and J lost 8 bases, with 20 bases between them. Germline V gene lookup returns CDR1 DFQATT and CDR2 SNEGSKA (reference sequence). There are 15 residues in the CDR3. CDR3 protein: CSASPPAGPRDIQYF. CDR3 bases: TGCAGTGCTAGCCCCCCCGCGGGCCCTCGGGACATTCAGTACTTC.

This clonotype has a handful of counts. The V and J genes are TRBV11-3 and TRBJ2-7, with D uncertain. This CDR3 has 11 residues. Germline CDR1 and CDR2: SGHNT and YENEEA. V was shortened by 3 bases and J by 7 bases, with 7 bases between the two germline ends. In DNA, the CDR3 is TGTGCCAGCAGCTTGGCGCCGGAGCAGTACTTC. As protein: CASSLAPEQYF.

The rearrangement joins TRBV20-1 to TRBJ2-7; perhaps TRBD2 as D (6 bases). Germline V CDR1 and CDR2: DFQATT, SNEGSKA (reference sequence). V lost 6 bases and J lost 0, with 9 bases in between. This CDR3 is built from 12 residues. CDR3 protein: CSARDLSYEQYV. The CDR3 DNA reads TGCAGTGCGCGGGACCTCTCCTACGAGCAGTACGTC.

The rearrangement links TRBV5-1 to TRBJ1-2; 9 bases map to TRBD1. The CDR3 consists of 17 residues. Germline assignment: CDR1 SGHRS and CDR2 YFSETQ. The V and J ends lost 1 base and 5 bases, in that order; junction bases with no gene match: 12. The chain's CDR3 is CASSLWDRDYTPYGYTF. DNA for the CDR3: TGCGCCAGCAGCTTGTGGGACAGGGATTATACACCTTATGGCTACACCTTC.

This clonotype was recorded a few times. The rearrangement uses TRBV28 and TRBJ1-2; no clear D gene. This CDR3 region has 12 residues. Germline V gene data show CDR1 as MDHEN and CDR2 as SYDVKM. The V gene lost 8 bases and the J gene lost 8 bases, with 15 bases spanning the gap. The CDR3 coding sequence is TGTGCCAGCGCCTCGTGGGGTGGAGGCTACACCTTC. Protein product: CASASWGGGYTF.

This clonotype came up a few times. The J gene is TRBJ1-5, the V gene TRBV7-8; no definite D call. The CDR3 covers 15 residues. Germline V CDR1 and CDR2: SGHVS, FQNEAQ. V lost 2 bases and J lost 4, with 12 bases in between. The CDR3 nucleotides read TGTGCCAGCAGCTTATTTCGGGAGTCTAATCAGCCCCAGCATTTT. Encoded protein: CASSLFRESNQPQHF. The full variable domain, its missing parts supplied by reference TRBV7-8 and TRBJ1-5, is GAGVSQSPRYKVAKRGQDVALRCDPISGHVSLFWYQQALGQGPEFLTYFQNEAQLDKSGLPSDRFFAERPEGSVSTLKIQRTQQEDSAVYLCASSLFRESNQPQHFGDGTRLSIL.

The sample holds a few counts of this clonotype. The DNA for the CDR3 is TGCGCCAGCAGCCTCACCCTCTCGGGGGGTGATACGCAGTATTTT. Translated, it gives CASSLTLSGGDTQYF. This chain connects TRBV5-1 to TRBJ2-3; TRBD2 aligns across 7 bases. CDR1 is SGHRS, CDR2 YFSETQ, per germline. Trimming removed 4 bases from V and 6 bases from J; junction bases left unmatched: 11. This CDR3 contains 15 residues.

CDR3 in amino acids: CASSLTGSGTEAFF. The CDR3 nucleotides read TGTGCCAGCAGCCTAACAGGGAGTGGTACTGAAGCTTTCTTT. The V call is TRBV7-2, the J call TRBJ1-1, with TRBD1 as a possible D gene (6 bases). V was shortened by 5 bases and J by 5 bases, with 15 bases between the two germline ends. The CDR3 is 14 residues long. Germline lookup yields CDR1 SGHTA and CDR2 FQGNSA.

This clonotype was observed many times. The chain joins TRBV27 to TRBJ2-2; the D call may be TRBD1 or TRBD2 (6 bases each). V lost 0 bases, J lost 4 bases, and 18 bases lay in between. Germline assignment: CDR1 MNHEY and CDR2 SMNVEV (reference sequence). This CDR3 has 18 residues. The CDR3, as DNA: TGTGCCAGCAGTTTATCGGTTAGGGGGTCAGCGGGCACCGGGGAGCTGTTTTTT. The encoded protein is CASSLSVRGSAGTGELFF.

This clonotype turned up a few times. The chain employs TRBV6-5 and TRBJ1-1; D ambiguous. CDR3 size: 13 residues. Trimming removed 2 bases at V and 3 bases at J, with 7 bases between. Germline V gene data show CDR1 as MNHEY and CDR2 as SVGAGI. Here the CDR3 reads CASSYASDTEAFF. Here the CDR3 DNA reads TGTGCCAGCAGTTACGCCTCCGACACTGAAGCTTTCTTT.

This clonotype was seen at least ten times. The DNA of the CDR3 is TGTGCCAGCAGCCTTAGCGGGGGGAATTACAATGAGCAGTTCTTC. It codes for CASSLSGGNYNEQFF. The chain carries TRBV7-2 and TRBJ2-1, with 10 bases aligning to TRBD2. The CDR3 is 15 residues long. V trimming: 5 bases; J trimming: 4 bases; junction bases outside the gene matches: 5. Germline V gives CDR1 SGHTA, CDR2 FQGNSA.

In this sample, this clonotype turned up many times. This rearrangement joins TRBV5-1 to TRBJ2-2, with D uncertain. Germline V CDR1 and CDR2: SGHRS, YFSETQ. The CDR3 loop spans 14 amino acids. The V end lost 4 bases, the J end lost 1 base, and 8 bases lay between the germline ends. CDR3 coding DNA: TGCGCCAGCAGCCCCTTAGGGAACACCGGGGAGCTGTTTTTT. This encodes CASSPLGNTGELFF.

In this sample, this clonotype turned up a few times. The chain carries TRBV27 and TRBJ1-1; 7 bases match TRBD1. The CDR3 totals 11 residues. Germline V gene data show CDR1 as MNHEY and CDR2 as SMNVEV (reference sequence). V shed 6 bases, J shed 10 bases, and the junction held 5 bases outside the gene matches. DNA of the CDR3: TGTGCCAGCAGAACAGGGGTTCTAGCTTTCTTT. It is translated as CASRTGVLAFF.

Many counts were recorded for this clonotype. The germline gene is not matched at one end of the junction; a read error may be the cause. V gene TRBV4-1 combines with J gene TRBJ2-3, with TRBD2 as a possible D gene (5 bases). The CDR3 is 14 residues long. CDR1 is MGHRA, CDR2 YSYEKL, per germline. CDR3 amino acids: CASSRAGSTDTQYF. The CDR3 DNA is TGTGCCAGCAGCCGGGCGGGCAGCACAGATACGCAGTATTTT.

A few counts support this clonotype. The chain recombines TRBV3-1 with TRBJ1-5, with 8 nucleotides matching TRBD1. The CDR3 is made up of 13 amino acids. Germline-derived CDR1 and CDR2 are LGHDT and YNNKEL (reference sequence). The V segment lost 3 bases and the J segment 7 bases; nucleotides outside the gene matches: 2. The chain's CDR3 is CASSQGQAQPQHF. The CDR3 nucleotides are TGTGCCAGCAGCCAGGGACAGGCCCAGCCCCAGCATTTT.

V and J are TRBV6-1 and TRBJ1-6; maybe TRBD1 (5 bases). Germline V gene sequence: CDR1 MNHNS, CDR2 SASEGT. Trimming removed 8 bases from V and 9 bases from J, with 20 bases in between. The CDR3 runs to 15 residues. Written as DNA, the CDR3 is TGTGCCAGCGGAATTCAGGGATTTCGAGGTTCACCCCTCCACTTT. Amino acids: CASGIQGFRGSPLHF.

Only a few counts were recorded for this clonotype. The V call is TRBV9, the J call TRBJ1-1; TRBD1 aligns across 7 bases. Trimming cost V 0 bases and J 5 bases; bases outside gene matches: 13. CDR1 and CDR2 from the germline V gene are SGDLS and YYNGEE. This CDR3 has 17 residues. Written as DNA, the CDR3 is TGTGCCAGCAGCGTAGGCATTACAGGGGTCTCCGCAACTGAAGCTTTCTTT. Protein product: CASSVGITGVSATEAFF. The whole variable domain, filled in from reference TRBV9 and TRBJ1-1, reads DSGVTQTPKHLITATGQRVTLRCSPRSGDLSVYWYQQSLDQGLQFLIQYYNGEERAKGNILERFSAQQFPDLHSELNLSSLELGDSALYFCASSVGITGVSATEAFFGQGTRLTVV.

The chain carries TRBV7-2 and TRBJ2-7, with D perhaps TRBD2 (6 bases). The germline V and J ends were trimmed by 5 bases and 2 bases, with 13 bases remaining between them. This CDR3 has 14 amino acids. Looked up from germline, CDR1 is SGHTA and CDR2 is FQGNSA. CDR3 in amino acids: CASSSRDFTYEQYF. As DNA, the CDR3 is TGTGCCAGCAGCAGCCGGGACTTCACCTACGAGCAGTACTTC.

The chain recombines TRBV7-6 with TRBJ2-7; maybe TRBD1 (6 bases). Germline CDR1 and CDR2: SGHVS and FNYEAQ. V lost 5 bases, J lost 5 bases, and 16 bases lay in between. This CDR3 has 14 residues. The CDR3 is CASSQETGTNEQYF. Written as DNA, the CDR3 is TGTGCCAGCAGCCAAGAGACAGGTACGAACGAGCAGTACTTC.

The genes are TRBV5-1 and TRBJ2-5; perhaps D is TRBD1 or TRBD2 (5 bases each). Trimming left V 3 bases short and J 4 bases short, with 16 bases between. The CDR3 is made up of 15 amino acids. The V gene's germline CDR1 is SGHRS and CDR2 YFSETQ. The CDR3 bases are TGCGCCAGCAGCTCCCGGGACCCCCAGAGAGAGACCCAGTACTTC. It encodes CASSSRDPQRETQYF. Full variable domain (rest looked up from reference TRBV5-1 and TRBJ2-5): KAGVTQTPRYLIKTRGQQVTLSCSPISGHRSVSWYQQTPGQGLQFLFEYFSETQRNKGNFPGRFSGRQFSNSRSEMNVSTLELGDSALYLCASSSRDPQRETQYFGPGTRLLVL.

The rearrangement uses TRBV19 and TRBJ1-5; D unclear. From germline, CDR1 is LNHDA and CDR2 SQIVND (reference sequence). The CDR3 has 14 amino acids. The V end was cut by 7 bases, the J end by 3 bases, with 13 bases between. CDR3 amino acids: CASKKLGPNQPQHF. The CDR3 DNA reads TGTGCCAGTAAAAAACTGGGCCCCAATCAGCCCCAGCATTTT.

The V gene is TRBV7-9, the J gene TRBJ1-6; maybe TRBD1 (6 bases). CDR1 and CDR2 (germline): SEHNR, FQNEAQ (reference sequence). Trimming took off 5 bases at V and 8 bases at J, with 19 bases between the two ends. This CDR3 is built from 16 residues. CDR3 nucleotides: TGTGCCAGCAGCCGCGGGGGGGGGCGAACAGATTCACCCCTCCACTTT. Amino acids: CASSRGGGRTDSPLHF. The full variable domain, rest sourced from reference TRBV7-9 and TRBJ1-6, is DTGVSQNPRHKITKRGQNVTFRCDPISEHNRLYWYRQTLGQGPEFLTYFQNEAQLEKSRLLSDRFSAERPKGSFSTLEIQRTEQGDSAMYLCASSRGGGRTDSPLHFGNGTRLTVT.

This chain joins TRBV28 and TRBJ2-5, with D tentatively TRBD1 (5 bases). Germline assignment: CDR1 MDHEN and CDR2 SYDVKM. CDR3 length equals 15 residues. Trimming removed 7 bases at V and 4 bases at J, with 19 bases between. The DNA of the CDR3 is TGTGCCAGCAATGATTTGTTCAGGGCCCGAGAGACCCAGTACTTC. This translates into CASNDLFRARETQYF.

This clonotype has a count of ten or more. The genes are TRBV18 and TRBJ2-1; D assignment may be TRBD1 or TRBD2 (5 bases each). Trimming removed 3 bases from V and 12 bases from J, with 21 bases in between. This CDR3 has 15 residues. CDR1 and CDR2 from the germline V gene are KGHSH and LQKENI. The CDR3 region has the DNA TGTGCCAGCTCACCGGGTCCCGACGGGGCAATCGCGCAGTTCTTC. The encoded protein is CASSPGPDGAIAQFF.

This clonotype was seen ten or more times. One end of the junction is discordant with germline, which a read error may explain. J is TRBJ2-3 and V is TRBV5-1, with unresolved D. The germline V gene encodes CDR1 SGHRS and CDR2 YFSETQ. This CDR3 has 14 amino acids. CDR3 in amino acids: CASSLTPSTDTQYF. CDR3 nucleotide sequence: TGTGCCAGCAGTTTGACACCTAGCACAGATACGCAGTATTTT.

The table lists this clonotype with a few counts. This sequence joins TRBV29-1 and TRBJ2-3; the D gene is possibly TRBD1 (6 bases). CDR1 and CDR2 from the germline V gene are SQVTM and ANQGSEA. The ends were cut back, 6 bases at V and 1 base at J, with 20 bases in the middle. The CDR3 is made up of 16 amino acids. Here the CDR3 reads CSVSRDTLGGTDTQYF. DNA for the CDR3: TGCAGCGTCAGCCGGGACACCCTTGGAGGCACAGATACGCAGTATTTT.

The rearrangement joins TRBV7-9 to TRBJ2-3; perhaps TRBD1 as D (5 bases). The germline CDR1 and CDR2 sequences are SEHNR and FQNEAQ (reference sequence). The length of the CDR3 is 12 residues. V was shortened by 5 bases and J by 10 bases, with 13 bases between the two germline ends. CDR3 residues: CASSPDLGAQYF. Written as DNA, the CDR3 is TGTGCCAGCAGCCCCGACTTAGGGGCGCAGTATTTT.

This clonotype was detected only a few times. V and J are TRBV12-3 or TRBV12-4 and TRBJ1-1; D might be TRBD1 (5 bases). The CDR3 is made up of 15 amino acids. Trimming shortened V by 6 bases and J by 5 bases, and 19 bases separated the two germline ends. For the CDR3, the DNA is TGTGCCAGCAGGGTGGGGGAAACCTTATCTACTGAAGCTTTCTTT. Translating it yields CASRVGETLSTEAFF.

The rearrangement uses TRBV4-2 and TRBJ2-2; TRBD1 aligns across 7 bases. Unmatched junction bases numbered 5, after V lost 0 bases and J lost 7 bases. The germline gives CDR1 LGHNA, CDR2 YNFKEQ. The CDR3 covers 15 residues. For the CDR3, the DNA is TGTGCCAGCAGCCAAGATCAAGGGGGCGGCGGGGAGCTGTTTTTT. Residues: CASSQDQGGGGELFF.

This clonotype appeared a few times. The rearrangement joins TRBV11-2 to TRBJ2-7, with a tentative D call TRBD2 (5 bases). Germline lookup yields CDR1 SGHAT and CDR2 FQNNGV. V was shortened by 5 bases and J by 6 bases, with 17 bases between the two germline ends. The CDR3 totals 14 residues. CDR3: CASSTGVRGTEQYF. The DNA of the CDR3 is TGTGCCAGCAGCACCGGGGTTCGGGGAACCGAGCAGTACTTC. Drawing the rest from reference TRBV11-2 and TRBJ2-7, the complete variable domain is EAGVAQSPRYKIIEKRQSVAFWCNPISGHATLYWYQQILGQGPKLLIQFQNNGVVDDSQLPKDRFSAERLKGVDSTLKIQPAKLEDSAVYLCASSTGVRGTEQYFGPGTRLTVT.